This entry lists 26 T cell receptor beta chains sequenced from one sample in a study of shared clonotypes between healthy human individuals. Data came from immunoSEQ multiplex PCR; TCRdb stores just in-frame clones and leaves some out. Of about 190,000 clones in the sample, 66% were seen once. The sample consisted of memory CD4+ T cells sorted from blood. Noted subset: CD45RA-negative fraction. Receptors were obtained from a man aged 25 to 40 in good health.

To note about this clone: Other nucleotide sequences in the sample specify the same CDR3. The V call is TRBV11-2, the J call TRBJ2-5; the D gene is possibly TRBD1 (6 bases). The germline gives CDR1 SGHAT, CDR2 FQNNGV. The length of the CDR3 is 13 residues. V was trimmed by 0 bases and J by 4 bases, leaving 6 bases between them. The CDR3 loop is CASSLEQGETQYF. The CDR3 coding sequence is TGTGCCAGCAGCTTAGAACAGGGAGAGACCCAGTACTTC.

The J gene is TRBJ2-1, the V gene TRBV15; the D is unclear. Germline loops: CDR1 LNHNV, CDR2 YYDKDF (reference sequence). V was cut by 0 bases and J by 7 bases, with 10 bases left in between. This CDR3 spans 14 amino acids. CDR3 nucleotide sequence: TGTGCCACCAGCAGAGATCGGGCTCCGAATGAGCAGTTCTTC. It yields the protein CATSRDRAPNEQFF.

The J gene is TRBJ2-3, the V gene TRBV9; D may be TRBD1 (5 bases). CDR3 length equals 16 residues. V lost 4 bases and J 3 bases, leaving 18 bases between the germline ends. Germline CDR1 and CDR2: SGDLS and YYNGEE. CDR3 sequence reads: CASSMGNGQGTDTQYF. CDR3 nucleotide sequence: TGTGCCAGCAGCATGGGGAATGGGCAGGGTACAGATACGCAGTATTTT. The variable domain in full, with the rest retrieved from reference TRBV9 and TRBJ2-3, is DSGVTQTPKHLITATGQRVTLRCSPRSGDLSVYWYQQSLDQGLQFLIQYYNGEERAKGNILERFSAQQFPDLHSELNLSSLELGDSALYFCASSMGNGQGTDTQYFGPGTRLTVL.

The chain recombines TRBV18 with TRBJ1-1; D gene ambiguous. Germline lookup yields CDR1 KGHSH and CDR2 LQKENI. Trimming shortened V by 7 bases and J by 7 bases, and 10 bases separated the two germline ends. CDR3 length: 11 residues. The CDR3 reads CASLKKNEAFF. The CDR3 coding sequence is TGTGCCAGCTTAAAGAAGAATGAAGCTTTCTTT.

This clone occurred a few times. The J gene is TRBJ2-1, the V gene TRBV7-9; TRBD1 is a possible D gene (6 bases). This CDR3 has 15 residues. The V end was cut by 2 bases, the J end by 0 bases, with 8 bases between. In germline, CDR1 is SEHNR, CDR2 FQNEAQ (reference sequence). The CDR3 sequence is CASSLLGGSYNEQFF. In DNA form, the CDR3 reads TGTGCCAGCAGCTTATTAGGGGGCTCCTACAATGAGCAGTTCTTC.

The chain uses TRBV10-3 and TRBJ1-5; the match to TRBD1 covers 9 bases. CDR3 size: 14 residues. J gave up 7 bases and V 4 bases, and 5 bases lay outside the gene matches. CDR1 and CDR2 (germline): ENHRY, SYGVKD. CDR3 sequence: CAISGDRVDQPQHF. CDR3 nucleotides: TGTGCCATCAGTGGGGACAGGGTGGACCAGCCCCAGCATTTT.

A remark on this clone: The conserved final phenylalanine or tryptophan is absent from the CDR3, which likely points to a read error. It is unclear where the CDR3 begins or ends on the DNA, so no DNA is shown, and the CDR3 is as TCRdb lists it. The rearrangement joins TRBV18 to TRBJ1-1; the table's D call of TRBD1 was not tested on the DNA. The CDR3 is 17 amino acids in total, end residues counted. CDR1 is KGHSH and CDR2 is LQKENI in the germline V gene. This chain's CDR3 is CASSPTLKPGQGAPLPL.

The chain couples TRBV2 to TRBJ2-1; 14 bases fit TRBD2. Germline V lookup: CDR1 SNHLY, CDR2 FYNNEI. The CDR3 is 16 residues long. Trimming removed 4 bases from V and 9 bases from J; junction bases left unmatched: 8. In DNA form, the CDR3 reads TGTGCCAGCAGTGTGGGAGGGACTAGCGGGAGTCCTGAGCAGTTCTTC. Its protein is CASSVGGTSGSPEQFF.

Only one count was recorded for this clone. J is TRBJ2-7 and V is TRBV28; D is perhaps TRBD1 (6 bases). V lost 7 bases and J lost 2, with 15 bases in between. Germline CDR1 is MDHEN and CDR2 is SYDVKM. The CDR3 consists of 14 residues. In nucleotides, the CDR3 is TGTGCCAGCACCCCTCCCAGGGGTCCCTACGAGCAGTACTTC. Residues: CASTPPRGPYEQYF.

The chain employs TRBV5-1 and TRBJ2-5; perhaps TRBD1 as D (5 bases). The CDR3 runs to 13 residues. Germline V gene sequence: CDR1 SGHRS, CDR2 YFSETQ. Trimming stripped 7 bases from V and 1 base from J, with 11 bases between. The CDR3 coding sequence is TGCGCCAGCGATCAGGGATTCCAAGAGACCCAGTACTTC. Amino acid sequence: CASDQGFQETQYF.

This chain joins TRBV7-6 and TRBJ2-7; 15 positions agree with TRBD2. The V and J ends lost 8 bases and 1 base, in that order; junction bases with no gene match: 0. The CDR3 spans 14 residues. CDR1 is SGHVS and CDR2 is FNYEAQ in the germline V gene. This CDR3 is CASGTSGRSYEQYF. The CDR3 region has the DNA TGTGCCAGCGGGACTAGCGGGAGGTCCTACGAGCAGTACTTC. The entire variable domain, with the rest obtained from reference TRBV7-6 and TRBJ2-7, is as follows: GAGVSQSPRYKVTKRGQDVALRCDPISGHVSLYWYRQALGQGPEFLTYFNYEAQQDKSGLPNDRFSAERPEGSISTLTIQRTEQRDSAMYRCASGTSGRSYEQYFGPGTRLTVT.

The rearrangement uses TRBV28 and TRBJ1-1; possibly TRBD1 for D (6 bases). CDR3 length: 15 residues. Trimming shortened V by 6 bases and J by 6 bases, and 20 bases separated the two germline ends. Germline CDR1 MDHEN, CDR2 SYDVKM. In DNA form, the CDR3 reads TGTGCCAGCAGCCCTATGGGGGCCCGGAGGGCTGAAGCTTTCTTT. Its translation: CASSPMGARRAEAFF.

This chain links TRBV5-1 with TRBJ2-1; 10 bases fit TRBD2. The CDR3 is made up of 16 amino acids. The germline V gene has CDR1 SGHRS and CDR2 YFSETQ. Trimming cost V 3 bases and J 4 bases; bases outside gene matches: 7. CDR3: CASSSLAGGKYNEQFF. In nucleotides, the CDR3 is TGCGCCAGCAGCTCCTTAGCGGGAGGAAAGTACAATGAGCAGTTCTTC.

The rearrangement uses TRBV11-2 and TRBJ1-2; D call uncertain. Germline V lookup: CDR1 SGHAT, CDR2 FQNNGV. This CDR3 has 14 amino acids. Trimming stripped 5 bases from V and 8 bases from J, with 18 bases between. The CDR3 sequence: CASSRRRTLYGYTF. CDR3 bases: TGTGCCAGCAGCAGGCGCCGGACGCTGTACGGCTACACCTTC. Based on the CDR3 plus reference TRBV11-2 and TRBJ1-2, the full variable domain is EAGVAQSPRYKIIEKRQSVAFWCNPISGHATLYWYQQILGQGPKLLIQFQNNGVVDDSQLPKDRFSAERLKGVDSTLKIQPAKLEDSAVYLCASSRRRTLYGYTFGSGTRLTVV.

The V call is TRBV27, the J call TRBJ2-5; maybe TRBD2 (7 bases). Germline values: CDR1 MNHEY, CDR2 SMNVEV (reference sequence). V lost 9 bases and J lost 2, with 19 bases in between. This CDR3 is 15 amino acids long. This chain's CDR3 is CASRAVGGGQETQYF. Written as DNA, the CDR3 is TGTGCCAGTCGCGCCGTAGGGGGGGGACAAGAGACCCAGTACTTC.

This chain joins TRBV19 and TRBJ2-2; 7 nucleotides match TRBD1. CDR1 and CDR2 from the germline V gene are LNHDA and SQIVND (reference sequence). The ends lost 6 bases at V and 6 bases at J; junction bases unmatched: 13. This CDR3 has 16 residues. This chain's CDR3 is CASRKGAESWSGELFF. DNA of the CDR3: TGTGCCAGTAGGAAGGGGGCCGAAAGTTGGTCCGGGGAGCTGTTTTTT.

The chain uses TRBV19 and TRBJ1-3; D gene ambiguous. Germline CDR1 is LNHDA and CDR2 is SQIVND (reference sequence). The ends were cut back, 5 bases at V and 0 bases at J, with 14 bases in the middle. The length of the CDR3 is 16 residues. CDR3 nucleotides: TGTGCCAGTAGTCTGCCCACGTTAAACTCTGGAAACACCATATATTTT. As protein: CASSLPTLNSGNTIYF.

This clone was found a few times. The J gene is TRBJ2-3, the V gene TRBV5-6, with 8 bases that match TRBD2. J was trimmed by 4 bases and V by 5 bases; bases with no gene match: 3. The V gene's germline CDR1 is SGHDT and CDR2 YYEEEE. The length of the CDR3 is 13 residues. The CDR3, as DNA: TGTGCCAGCAGGCTAGCGGGCCCAGATACGCAGTATTTT. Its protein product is CASRLAGPDTQYF.

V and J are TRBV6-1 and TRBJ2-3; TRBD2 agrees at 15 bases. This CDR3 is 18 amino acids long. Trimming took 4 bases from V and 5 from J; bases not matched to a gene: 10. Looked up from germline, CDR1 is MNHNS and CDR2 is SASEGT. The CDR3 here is CASSARTSGRAGGDTQYF. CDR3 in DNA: TGTGCCAGCAGTGCCCGGACTAGCGGGAGGGCGGGCGGAGATACGCAGTATTTT.

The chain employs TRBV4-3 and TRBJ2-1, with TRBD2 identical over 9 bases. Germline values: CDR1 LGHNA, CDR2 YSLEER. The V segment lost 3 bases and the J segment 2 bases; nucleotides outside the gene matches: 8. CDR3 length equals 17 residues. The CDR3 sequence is CASSHDLAGATYNEQFF. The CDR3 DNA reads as TGCGCCAGCAGCCACGACTTAGCGGGAGCCACCTACAATGAGCAGTTCTTC.

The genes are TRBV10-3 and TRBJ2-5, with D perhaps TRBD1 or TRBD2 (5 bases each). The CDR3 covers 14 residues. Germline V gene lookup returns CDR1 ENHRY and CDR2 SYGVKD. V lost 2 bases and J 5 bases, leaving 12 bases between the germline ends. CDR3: CAISEAGAGETQYF. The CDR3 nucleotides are TGTGCCATCAGTGAGGCCGGGGCAGGGGAGACCCAGTACTTC.

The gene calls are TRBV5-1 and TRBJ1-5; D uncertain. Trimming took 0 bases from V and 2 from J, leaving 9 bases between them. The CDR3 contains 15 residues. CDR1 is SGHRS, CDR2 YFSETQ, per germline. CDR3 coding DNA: TGCGCCAGCAGCTTGGAAGGCAGCGGCAATCAGCCCCAGCATTTT. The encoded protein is CASSLEGSGNQPQHF.

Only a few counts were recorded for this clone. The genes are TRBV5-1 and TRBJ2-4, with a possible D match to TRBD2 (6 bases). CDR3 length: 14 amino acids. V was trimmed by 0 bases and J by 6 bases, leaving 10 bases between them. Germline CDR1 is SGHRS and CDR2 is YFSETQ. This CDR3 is CASSLDGGINIQYF. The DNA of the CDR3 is TGCGCCAGCAGCTTGGATGGGGGGATAAACATTCAGTACTTC.

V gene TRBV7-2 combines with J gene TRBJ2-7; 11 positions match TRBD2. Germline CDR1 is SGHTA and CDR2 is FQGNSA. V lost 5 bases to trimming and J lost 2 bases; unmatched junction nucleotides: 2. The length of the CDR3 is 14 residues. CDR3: CASSGLAGPYEQYF. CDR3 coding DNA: TGTGCCAGCAGCGGACTAGCGGGCCCCTACGAGCAGTACTTC.

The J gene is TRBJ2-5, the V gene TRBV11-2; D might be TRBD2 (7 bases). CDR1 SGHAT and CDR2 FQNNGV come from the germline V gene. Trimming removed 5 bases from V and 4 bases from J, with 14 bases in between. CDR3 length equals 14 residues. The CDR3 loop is CASSLRGGGETQYF. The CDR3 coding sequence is TGTGCCAGCAGCCTGAGAGGGGGGGGAGAGACCCAGTACTTC.

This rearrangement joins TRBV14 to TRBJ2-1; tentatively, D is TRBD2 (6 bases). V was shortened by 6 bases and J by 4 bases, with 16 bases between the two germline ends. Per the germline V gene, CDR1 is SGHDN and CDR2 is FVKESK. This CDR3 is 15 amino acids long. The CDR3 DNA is TGTGCCAGCAGGGCTATCAAAGCGGGTTACAATGAGCAGTTCTTC. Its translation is CASRAIKAGYNEQFF.